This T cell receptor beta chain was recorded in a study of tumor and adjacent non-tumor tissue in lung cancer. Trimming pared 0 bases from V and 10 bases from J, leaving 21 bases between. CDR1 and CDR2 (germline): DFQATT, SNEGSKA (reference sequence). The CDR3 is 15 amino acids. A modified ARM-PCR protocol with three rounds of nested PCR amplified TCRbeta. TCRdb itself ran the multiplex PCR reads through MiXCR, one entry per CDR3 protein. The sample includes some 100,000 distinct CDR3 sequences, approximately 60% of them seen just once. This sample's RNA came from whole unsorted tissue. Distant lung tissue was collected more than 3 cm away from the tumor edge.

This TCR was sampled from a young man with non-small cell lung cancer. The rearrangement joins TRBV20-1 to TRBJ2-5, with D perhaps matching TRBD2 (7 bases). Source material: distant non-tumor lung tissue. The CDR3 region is CSARDPRGPPGFQYF. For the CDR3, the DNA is TGCAGTGCTAGAGATCCGCGGGGGCCCCCCGGGTTCCAGTACTTC.